Listed here are 22 T cell receptor beta chains from one sample, sequenced in a study of cytomegalovirus exposure and HLA in healthy donors. Primers for the PCR totalled 60 Vbeta and 13 Jbeta. Here immunoSEQ multiplex PCR was the method, and the copy in TCRdb shows in-frame clones only, minus some. The sample has some 150,000 clones; more than 65% are singletons. Sample: PBMCs. These receptors were collected from a woman aged 30 to 39 in good health and CMV-seronegative.

This sequence joins TRBV11-2 and TRBJ2-5; 8 bases line up with TRBD1. The J call is in doubt because the DNA end fits TRBJ2-7 better. The germline V gene encodes CDR1 SGHAT and CDR2 FQNNGV. This CDR3 contains 15 residues. The CDR3 loop reads CASSSGAGGFYEQYF. CDR3 nucleotides: TGTGCCAGCAGTTCTGGGGCAGGGGGCTTCTACGAGCAGTACTTC.

The V call is TRBV7-6, the J call TRBJ2-1; D remains unclear. The CDR3 is made up of 13 amino acids. Germline CDR1 reads SGHVS; CDR2 reads FNYEAQ. Trimming cost V 5 bases and J 5 bases, with 10 bases left between them. Here the CDR3 reads CASSASPNNEQFF. The CDR3 nucleotides read TGTGCCAGCAGCGCGTCCCCAAACAATGAGCAGTTCTTC. The whole variable domain, remainder taken from reference TRBV7-6 and TRBJ2-1, is GAGVSQSPRYKVTKRGQDVALRCDPISGHVSLYWYRQALGQGPEFLTYFNYEAQQDKSGLPNDRFSAERPEGSISTLTIQRTEQRDSAMYRCASSASPNNEQFFGPGTRLTVL.

This sequence joins TRBV29-1 and TRBJ2-7; the match to TRBD1 covers 7 bases. CDR1 is SQVTM and CDR2 is ANQGSEA in the germline V gene. V lost 7 bases and J lost 6; bases outside the gene matches: 9. CDR3 length: 12 amino acids. The CDR3: CSARRSGGEQYF. The CDR3 DNA is TGCAGCGCCCGTCGTTCAGGGGGCGAGCAGTACTTC.

The chain joins TRBV29-1 to TRBJ2-2, with TRBD1 as a possible D gene (5 bases). With 3 bases removed from V and 0 bases from J, the gap between germline ends came to 11 bases. This CDR3 contains 15 residues. Germline lookup yields CDR1 SQVTM and CDR2 ANQGSEA. For the CDR3, the DNA is TGCAGCGTTGAGGACCAAGGGGCGAACACCGGGGAGCTGTTTTTT. Translating it yields CSVEDQGANTGELFF.

V gene TRBV7-6 combines with J gene TRBJ2-1; maybe TRBD2 (6 bases). This CDR3 is built from 15 residues. CDR1 SGHVS and CDR2 FNYEAQ come from the germline V gene. Deletions cut 5 bases from V and 5 bases from J, with 16 bases between. The CDR3 DNA reads as TGTGCCAGCAGCATACTAGCCGATTACGACAATGAGCAGTTCTTC. Encoded protein: CASSILADYDNEQFF.

This clone appeared a few times. This chain joins TRBV4-1 and TRBJ1-4, with a tentative D call TRBD1 (5 bases). V dropped 2 bases and J dropped 4 bases, with 17 bases sitting between them. Germline lookup yields CDR1 MGHRA and CDR2 YSYEKL. This CDR3 has 17 residues. In nucleotides, the CDR3 is TGCGCCAGCAGCCAAATCCCCCAGGGCCATATTAATGAAAAACTGTTTTTT. Translating gives CASSQIPQGHINEKLFF.

The genes are TRBV10-3 and TRBJ1-1, with a weak D call TRBD1 (5 bases). With 5 bases removed from V and 4 bases from J, the gap between germline ends came to 14 bases. This CDR3 is 14 amino acids long. Germline values: CDR1 ENHRY, CDR2 SYGVKD. CDR3 sequence reads: CAISPREVGTEAFF. Written as DNA, the CDR3 is TGTGCCATCAGTCCCAGGGAGGTAGGCACTGAAGCTTTCTTT.

V is TRBV30 and J is TRBJ1-5; D is perhaps TRBD1 (5 bases). V was shortened by 5 bases and J by 4 bases, with 18 bases between the two germline ends. The CDR3 totals 15 residues. Germline V gene lookup returns CDR1 GTSNPN and CDR2 SVGIG (reference sequence). CDR3 in DNA: TGTGCCTGGGCTGTCGGAGACAGTCTTAATCAGCCCCAGCATTTT. As protein: CAWAVGDSLNQPQHF.

V and J are TRBV6-6 and TRBJ1-1; D gene ambiguous. V was trimmed by 2 bases and J by 4 bases, leaving 5 bases between them. The CDR3 sequence is 12 residues long. Germline values: CDR1 MNHNY, CDR2 SVGAGI (reference sequence). The CDR3 nucleotides read TGTGCCAGCAGTTACGGCATCACTGAAGCTTTCTTT. It specifies CASSYGITEAFF.

The chain joins TRBV27 to TRBJ2-5; 11 bases are shared with TRBD2. J gave up 5 bases and V 4 bases, and 6 bases lay outside the gene matches. Germline V gene data show CDR1 as MNHEY and CDR2 as SMNVEV (reference sequence). The CDR3 is 15 residues long. Here the CDR3 reads CASSYSGRAMETQYF. The CDR3 DNA follows: TGTGCCAGCAGTTATAGCGGGAGGGCCATGGAGACCCAGTACTTC.

The chain employs TRBV5-1 and TRBJ2-5; 14 bases map to TRBD2. The germline V gene encodes CDR1 SGHRS and CDR2 YFSETQ. With V trimmed by 4 bases and J by 4 bases, 9 bases remained unmatched. This CDR3 has 17 residues. As DNA, the CDR3 is TGCGCCAGCAGCCCGCTGGGACTAGCGGGAGCGGGAGAGACCCAGTACTTC. Encoded protein: CASSPLGLAGAGETQYF.

There are a few counts of this clone. The chain carries TRBV27 and TRBJ2-7; TRBD1 is a possible D gene (5 bases). Germline values: CDR1 MNHEY, CDR2 SMNVEV (reference sequence). This CDR3 comprises 14 residues. Deletions cut 3 bases from V and 1 base from J, with 10 bases between. The CDR3 region is CASSFSTGSYEQYF. DNA for the CDR3: TGTGCCAGCAGTTTTTCAACAGGTTCCTACGAGCAGTACTTC.

This chain uses TRBV29-1 with TRBJ2-2; D call uncertain. V was shortened by 4 bases and J by 4 bases, with 10 bases between the two germline ends. Germline V lookup: CDR1 SQVTM, CDR2 ANQGSEA. The CDR3 totals 13 residues. As DNA, the CDR3 is TGCAGCGTTGTGTTGCGCCTCACCGGGGAGCTGTTTTTT. This gives the protein CSVVLRLTGELFF.

This chain joins TRBV29-1 and TRBJ1-1; D not certain. Per germline, CDR1 SQVTM and CDR2 ANQGSEA. V lost 0 bases, J lost 1 base, and 12 bases lay in between. The CDR3 loop spans 15 amino acids. The CDR3 DNA is TGCAGCGTTGAAGATCTAGCGGACCCGAACACTGAAGCTTTCTTT. This sequence encodes CSVEDLADPNTEAFF.

The chain joins TRBV7-9 to TRBJ2-7, with D possibly TRBD2 on 7 matching bases. The V and J ends lost 5 bases and 1 base respectively, with 15 bases between them. This CDR3 contains 15 residues. CDR1 and CDR2 (germline): SEHNR, FQNEAQ (reference sequence). The CDR3 loop reads CASSPQGGGSYEQYF. In DNA, the CDR3 is TGTGCCAGCAGCCCCCAGGGAGGGGGGTCCTACGAGCAGTACTTC.

V usage is TRBV30 and J usage is TRBJ1-1, with 8 bases that match TRBD1. The CDR3 totals 15 residues. CDR1 GTSNPN and CDR2 SVGIG come from the germline V gene (reference sequence). The V gene end was trimmed by 3 bases and the J gene end by 2 bases; junction bases not matched to a gene: 8. DNA of the CDR3: TGTGCCTGGAGGGACAGGGTCAAACTAAACACTGAAGCTTTCTTT. Amino acid sequence: CAWRDRVKLNTEAFF.

This clone was picked up a small number of times. The rearrangement links TRBV29-1 to TRBJ2-7; 7 positions agree with TRBD1. Germline trimming cut 7 bases from V and 0 bases from J; bases unmatched to any gene: 6. This CDR3 spans 13 amino acids. Germline V gives CDR1 SQVTM, CDR2 ANQGSEA. CDR3 DNA sequence: TGCAGCGCATACAGGGGTAGCTCCTACGAGCAGTACTTC. This encodes CSAYRGSSYEQYF.

The V call is TRBV6-6, the J call TRBJ1-6, with no clear D. CDR1 is MNHNY and CDR2 is SVGAGI in the germline V gene (reference sequence). Trimming stripped 3 bases from V and 9 bases from J, with 6 bases between. CDR3 size: 12 residues. The CDR3 sequence: CASSYEGSPLHF. Written as DNA, the CDR3 is TGTGCCAGCAGTTATGAGGGTTCACCCCTCCACTTT.

This chain joins TRBV10-3 and TRBJ1-2, with 7 bases identical to TRBD1. The CDR3 totals 14 residues. V lost 7 bases, J lost 1 base, and 6 bases stayed unmatched. Germline values: CDR1 ENHRY, CDR2 SYGVKD. The CDR3 region is CAITTTGSNYGYTF. In nucleotides, the CDR3 is TGTGCCATCACCACGACAGGGAGTAACTATGGCTACACCTTC.

This clone was recorded once. This sequence joins TRBV19 and TRBJ2-1, with 11 bases lining up with TRBD2. The V gene's germline CDR1 is LNHDA and CDR2 SQIVND (reference sequence). Germline trimming cut 2 bases from V and 6 bases from J; bases unmatched to any gene: 0. CDR3 size: 14 residues. The CDR3 spells CASSILAGGNEQFF. Here the CDR3 DNA reads TGTGCCAGTAGTATACTAGCGGGGGGCAATGAGCAGTTCTTC.

The chain carries TRBV7-3 and TRBJ2-1; 11 bases align to TRBD1. This CDR3 is built from 15 residues. Per the germline V gene, CDR1 is SGHTA and CDR2 is FQGTGA. V lost 5 bases and J lost 4; bases outside the gene matches: 4. CDR3 sequence reads: CASSPGTGGYNEQFF. The CDR3 DNA follows: TGTGCCAGCAGCCCCGGGACAGGGGGTTACAATGAGCAGTTCTTC. Filled out from reference TRBV7-3 and TRBJ2-1, the complete variable domain reads GAGVSQTPSNKVTEKGKYVELRCDPISGHTALYWYRQSLGQGPEFLIYFQGTGAADDSGLPNDRFFAVRPEGSVSTLKIQRTERGDSAVYLCASSPGTGGYNEQFFGPGTRLTVL.

The chain links TRBV4-2 to TRBJ2-7; a possible D gene is TRBD2 (6 bases). Germline V lookup: CDR1 LGHNA, CDR2 YNFKEQ. CDR3 size: 16 residues. The germline V and J ends were trimmed by 2 bases and 6 bases, with 20 bases remaining between them. The CDR3 loop reads CASSQKEGGRFGEQYF. The CDR3 DNA reads TGTGCCAGCAGCCAAAAGGAGGGAGGAAGGTTTGGCGAGCAGTACTTC.